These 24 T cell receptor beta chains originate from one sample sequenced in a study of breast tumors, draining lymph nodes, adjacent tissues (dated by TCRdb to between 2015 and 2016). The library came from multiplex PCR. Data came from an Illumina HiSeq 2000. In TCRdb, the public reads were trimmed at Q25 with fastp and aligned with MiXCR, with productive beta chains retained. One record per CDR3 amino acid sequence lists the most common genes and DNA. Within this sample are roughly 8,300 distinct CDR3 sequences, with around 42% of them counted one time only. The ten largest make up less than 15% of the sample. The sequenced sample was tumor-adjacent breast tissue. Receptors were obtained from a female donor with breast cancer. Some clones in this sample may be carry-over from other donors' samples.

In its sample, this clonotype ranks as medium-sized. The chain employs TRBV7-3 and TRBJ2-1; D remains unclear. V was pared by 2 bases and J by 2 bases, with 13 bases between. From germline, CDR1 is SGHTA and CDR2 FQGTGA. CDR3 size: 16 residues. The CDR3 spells CASSLGNKPPYNEQFF. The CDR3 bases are TGTGCCAGCAGCTTAGGCAACAAGCCGCCCTACAATGAGCAGTTCTTC.

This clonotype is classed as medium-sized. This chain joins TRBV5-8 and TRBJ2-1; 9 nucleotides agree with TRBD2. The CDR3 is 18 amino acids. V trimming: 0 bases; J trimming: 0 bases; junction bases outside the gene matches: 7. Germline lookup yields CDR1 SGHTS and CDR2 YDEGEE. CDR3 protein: CASSLGLAGQSSYNEQFF. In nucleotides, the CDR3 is TGTGCCAGCAGCTTGGGGCTAGCGGGACAAAGCTCCTACAATGAGCAGTTCTTC.

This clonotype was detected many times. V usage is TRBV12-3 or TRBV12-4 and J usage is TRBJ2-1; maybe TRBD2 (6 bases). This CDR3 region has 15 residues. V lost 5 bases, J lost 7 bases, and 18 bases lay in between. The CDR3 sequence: CASSNGGTAANEQFF. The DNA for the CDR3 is TGTGCCAGCAGTAATGGCGGGACGGCCGCTAATGAGCAGTTCTTC.

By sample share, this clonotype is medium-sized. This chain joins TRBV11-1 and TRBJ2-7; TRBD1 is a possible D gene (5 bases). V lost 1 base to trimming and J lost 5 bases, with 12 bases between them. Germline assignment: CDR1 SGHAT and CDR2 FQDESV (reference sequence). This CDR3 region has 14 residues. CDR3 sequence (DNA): TGTGCCAGCAGCTTAGACCCTTCAGGGAACGAGCAGTACTTC. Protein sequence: CASSLDPSGNEQYF.

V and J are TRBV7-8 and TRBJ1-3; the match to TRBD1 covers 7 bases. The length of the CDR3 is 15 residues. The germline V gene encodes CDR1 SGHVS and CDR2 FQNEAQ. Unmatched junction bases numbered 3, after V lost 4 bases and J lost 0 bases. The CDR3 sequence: CASSSYRGSGNTIYF. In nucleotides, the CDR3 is TGTGCCAGCAGCTCCTACAGGGGCTCTGGAAACACCATATATTTT.

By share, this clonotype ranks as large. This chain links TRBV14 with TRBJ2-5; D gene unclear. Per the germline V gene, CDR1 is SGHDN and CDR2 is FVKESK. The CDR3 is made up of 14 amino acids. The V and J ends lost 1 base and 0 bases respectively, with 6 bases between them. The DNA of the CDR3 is TGTGCCAGCAGCCAAGGAGCCTACCAAGAGACCCAGTACTTC. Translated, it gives CASSQGAYQETQYF.

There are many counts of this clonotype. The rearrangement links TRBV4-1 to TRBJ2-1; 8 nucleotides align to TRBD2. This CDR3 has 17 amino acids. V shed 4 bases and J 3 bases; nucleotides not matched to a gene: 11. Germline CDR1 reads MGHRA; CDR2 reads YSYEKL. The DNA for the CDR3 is TGCGCCAGCAGCCCCGGACTAGCCCTTCAAGGCTACAATGAGCAGTTCTTC. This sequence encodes CASSPGLALQGYNEQFF.

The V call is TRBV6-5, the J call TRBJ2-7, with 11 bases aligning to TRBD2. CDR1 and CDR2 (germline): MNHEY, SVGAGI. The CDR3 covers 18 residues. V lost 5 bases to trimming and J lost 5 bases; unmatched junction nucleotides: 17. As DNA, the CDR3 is TGTGCCAGCAGTGGTTCCGGGACTAGCGGACTCCTTAGGAACGAGCAGTACTTC. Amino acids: CASSGSGTSGLLRNEQYF.

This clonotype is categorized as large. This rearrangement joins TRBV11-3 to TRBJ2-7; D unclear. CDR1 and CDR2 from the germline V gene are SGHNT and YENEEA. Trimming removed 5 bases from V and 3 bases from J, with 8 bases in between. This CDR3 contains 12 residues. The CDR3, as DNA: TGTGCCAGCAGCGCTACCGGCTACGAGCAGTACTTC. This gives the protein CASSATGYEQYF.

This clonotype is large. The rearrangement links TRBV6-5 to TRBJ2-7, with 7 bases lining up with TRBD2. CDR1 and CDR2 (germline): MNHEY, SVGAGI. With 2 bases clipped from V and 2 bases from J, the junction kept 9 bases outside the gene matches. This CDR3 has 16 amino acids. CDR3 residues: CASSYDPAGKTYEQYF. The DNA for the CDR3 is TGTGCCAGCAGTTACGACCCAGCGGGAAAGACCTACGAGCAGTACTTC.

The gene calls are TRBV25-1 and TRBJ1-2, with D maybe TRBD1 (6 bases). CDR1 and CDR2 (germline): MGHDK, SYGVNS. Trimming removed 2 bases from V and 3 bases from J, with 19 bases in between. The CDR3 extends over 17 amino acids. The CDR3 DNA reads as TGTGCCAGCAGTGAAAGCTCGGGGGGCTTAGGGGACTATGGCTACACCTTC. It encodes CASSESSGGLGDYGYTF.

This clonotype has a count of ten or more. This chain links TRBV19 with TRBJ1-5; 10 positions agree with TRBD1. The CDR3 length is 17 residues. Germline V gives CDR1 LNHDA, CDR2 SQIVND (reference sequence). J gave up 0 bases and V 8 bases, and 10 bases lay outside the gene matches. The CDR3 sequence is CASADRGHRNSNQPQHF. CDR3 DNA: TGTGCCAGTGCCGACAGGGGGCATCGTAATAGCAATCAGCCCCAGCATTTT. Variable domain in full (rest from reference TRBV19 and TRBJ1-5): DGGITQSPKYLFRKEGQNVTLSCEQNLNHDAMYWYRQDPGQGLRLIYYSQIVNDFQKGDIAEGYSVSREKKESFPLTVTSAQKNPTAFYLCASADRGHRNSNQPQHFGDGTRLSIL.

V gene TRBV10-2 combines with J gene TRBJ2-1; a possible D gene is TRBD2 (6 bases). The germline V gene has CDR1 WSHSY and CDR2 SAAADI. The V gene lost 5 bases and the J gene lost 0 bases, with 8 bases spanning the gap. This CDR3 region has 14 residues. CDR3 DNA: TGCGCCAGCAGTCTTAGCGGCTCCTACAATGAGCAGTTCTTC. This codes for CASSLSGSYNEQFF.

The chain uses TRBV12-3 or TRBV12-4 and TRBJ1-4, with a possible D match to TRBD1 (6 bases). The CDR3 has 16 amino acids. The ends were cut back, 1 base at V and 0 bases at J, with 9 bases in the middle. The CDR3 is CASSLGGASTNEKLFF. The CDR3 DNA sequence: TGTGCCAGCAGTTTAGGGGGGGCTTCAACTAATGAAAAACTGTTTTTT.

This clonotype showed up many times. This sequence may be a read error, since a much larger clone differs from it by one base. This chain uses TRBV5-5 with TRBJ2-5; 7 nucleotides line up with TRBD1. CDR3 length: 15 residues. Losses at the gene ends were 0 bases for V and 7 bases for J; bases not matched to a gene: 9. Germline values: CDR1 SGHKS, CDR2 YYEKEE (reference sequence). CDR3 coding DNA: TGTGCCAGCAGCTTGGTGCCAGGGGGTTGGGGGACCCAGTACTTC. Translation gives CASSLVPGGWGTQYF.

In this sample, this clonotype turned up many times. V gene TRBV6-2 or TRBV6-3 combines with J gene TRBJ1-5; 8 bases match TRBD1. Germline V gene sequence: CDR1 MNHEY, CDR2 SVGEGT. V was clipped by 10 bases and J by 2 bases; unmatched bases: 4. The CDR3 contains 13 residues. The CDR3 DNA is TGTGCCACCGACAGGGGTGGCAATCAGCCCCAGCATTTT. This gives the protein CATDRGGNQPQHF.

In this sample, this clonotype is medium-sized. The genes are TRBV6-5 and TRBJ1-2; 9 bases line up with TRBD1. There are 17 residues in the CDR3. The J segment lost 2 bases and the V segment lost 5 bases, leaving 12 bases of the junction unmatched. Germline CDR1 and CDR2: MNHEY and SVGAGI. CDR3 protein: CASSRDRDSTTNYGYTF. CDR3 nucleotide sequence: TGTGCCAGCAGTAGGGACAGGGACTCTACCACCAACTATGGCTACACCTTC.

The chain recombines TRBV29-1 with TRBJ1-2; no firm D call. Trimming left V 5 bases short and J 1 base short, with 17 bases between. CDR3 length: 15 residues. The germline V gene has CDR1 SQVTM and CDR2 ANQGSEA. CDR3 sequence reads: CSVTSVSPLNYGYTF. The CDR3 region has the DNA TGCAGCGTTACCTCTGTCAGTCCCCTTAACTATGGCTACACCTTC.

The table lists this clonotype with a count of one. The CDR3 coding sequence is TGCAGTGCTAGCGGGTGGGGGCGACCTGGGACAGATACGCAGTATTTT. Translating it yields CSASGWGRPGTDTQYF. The rearrangement joins TRBV20-1 to TRBJ2-3; D might be TRBD1 (6 bases). The CDR3 is 16 amino acids. Germline-derived CDR1 and CDR2 are DFQATT and SNEGSKA (reference sequence). The germline V and J ends were trimmed by 3 bases and 3 bases, with 19 bases remaining between them.

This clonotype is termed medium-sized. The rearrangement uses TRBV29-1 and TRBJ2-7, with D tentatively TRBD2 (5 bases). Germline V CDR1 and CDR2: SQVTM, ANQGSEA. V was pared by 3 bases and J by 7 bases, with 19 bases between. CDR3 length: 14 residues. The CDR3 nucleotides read TGCAGCGTTGATTTTGGCCCAAAAACGGGGGAGCAGTACTTC. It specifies CSVDFGPKTGEQYF.

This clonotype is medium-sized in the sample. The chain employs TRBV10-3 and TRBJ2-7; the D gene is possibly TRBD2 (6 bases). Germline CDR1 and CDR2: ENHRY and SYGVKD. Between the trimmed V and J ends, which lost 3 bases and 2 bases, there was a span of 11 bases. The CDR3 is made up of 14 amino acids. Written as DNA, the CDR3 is TGTGCCATCAGTGACGGGACTTCTACCTACGAGCAGTACTTC. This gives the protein CAISDGTSTYEQYF.

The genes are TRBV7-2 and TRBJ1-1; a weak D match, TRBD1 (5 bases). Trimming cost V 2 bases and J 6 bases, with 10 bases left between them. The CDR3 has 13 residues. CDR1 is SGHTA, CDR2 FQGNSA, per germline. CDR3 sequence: CASSLNQGAEAFF. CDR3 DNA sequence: TGTGCCAGCAGCTTAAATCAAGGGGCTGAAGCTTTCTTT.

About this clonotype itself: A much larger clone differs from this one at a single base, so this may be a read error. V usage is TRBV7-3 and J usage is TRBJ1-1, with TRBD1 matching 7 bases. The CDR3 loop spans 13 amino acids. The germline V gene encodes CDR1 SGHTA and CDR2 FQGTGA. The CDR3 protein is CTSSSDRATEAFF. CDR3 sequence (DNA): TGTACCAGCAGCTCAGACAGGGCCACTGAAGCTTTCTTT. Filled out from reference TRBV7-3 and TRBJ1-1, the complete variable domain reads GAGVSQTPSNKVTEKGKYVELRCDPISGHTALYWYRQSLGQGPEFLIYFQGTGAADDSGLPNDRFFAVRPEGSVSTLKIQRTERGDSAVYLCTSSSDRATEAFFGQGTRLTVV.

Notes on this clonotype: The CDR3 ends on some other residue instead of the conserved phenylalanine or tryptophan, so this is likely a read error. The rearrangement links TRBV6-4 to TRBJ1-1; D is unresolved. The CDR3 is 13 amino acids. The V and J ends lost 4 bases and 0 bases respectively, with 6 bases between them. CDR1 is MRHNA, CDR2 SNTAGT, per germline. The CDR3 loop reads CASSARLNTEAFI. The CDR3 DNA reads TGTGCCAGCAGTGCCAGGTTGAACACTGAAGCTTTCATT.